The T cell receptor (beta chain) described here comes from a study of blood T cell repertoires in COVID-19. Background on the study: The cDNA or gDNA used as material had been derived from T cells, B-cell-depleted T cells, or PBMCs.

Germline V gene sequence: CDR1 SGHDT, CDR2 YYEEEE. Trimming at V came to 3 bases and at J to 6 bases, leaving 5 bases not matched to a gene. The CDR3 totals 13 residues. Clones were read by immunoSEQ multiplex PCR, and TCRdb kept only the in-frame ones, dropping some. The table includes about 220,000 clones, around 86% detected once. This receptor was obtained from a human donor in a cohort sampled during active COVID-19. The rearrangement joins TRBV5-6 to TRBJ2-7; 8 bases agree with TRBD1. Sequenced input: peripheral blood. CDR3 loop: CASSWARGLEQYF. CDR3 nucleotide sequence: TGTGCCAGCAGCTGGGCCAGGGGGCTCGAGCAGTACTTC.